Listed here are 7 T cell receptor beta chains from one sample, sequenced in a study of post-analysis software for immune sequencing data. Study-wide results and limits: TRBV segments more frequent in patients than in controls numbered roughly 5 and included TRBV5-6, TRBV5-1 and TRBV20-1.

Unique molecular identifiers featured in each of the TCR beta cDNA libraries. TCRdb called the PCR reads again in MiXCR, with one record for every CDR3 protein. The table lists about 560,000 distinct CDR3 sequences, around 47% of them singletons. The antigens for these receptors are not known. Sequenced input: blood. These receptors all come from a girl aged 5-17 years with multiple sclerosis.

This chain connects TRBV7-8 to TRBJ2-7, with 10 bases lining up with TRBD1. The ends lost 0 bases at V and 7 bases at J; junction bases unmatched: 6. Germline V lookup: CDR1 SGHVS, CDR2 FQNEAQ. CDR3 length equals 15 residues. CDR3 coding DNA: TGTGCCAGCAGCTTAGCGGGGACAGGGGTCGGGGAGCAGTACTTC. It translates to CASSLAGTGVGEQYF.

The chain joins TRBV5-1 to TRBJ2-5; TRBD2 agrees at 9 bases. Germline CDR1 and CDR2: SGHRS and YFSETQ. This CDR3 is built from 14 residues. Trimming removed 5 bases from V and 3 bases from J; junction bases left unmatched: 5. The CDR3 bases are TGCGCCAGCAGTAAAGTAGCGGGAGAAGAGACCCAGTACTTC. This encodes CASSKVAGEETQYF.

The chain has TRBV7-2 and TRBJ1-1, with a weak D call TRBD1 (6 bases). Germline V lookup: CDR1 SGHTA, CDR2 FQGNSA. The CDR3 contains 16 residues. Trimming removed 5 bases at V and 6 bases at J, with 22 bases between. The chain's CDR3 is CASSAAGGLANAEAFF. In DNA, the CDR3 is TGTGCCAGCAGCGCCGCCGGGGGGCTAGCTAACGCTGAAGCTTTCTTT.

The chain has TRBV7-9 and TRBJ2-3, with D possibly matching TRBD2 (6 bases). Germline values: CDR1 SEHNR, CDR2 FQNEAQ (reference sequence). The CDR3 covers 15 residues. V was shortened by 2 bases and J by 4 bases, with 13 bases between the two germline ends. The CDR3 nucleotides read TGTGCCAGCAGCTTAAAGGTTGGGACTGCAGATACGCAGTATTTT. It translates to CASSLKVGTADTQYF.

The CDR3 DNA reads as TGTGCCAGCAGTTCCCGCGGGGCGTCCTACGAGCAGTACTTC. Translating it yields CASSSRGASYEQYF. The rearrangement links TRBV6-5 to TRBJ2-7, with D tentatively TRBD2 (6 bases). The V gene lost 4 bases and the J gene lost 1 base, with 11 bases spanning the gap. In germline, CDR1 is MNHEY, CDR2 SVGAGI. There are 14 residues in the CDR3.

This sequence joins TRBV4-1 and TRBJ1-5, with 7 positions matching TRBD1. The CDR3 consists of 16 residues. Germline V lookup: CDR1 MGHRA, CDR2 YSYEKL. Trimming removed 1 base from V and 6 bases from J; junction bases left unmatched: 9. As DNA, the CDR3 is TGCGCCAGCAGCCAAGTAAAGGGGGCGTTTGGTCAGCCCCAGCATTTT. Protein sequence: CASSQVKGAFGQPQHF.

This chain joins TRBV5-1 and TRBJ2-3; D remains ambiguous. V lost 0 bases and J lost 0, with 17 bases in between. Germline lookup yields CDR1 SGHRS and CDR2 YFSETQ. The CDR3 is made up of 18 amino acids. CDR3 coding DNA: TGCGCCAGCAGCTTGGCAGGATCAACTCGACTTAGCACAGATACGCAGTATTTT. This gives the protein CASSLAGSTRLSTDTQYF. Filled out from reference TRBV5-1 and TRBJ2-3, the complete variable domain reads KAGVTQTPRYLIKTRGQQVTLSCSPISGHRSVSWYQQTPGQGLQFLFEYFSETQRNKGNFPGRFSGRQFSNSRSEMNVSTLELGDSALYLCASSLAGSTRLSTDTQYFGPGTRLTVL.